The clone carrying this TCR beta chain was observed many times. What it binds is not known. Time point of the sample: persistent/refractory GD, antithyroid drugs over 5 years with positive TRAb. From PBMCs, RNA was extracted and then used to make the TCR library. As collected, the peripheral blood samples measured 8 to 9 milliliters each and went into EDTA tubes. The data derive from a study of regulatory T cells in long-lasting Graves disease. Broader study findings: Under persistent disease, TRBV28, TRBJ1-2 and TRBJ2-5 were used preferentially.

Relying on iRepertoire HTBI primers and Arm-PCR of CDR3 regions, the team built TCR beta libraries. TCRdb reprocessed the multiplex PCR reads with MiXCR, giving one entry per CDR3 protein. The data contain hundreds of thousands of distinct CDR3 sequences, around a fifth of them seen just once; the ten biggest clones take up about 6.6%. CDR3 size: 16 residues. CDR1 is SGHVS and CDR2 is FQNEAQ in the germline V gene. Trimming removed 3 bases from V and 1 base from J; junction bases left unmatched: 9. The sample in question was peripheral blood mononuclear cells (PBMCs), obtained when the disease was refractory, from a patient treated with antithyroid drugs. The rearrangement uses TRBV7-8 and TRBJ2-7; TRBD2 agrees at 7 bases. The receptor's source is a female donor with Graves disease. The CDR3 region has the DNA TGTGCCAGCAGCTTGGCGGCCGGGACTACGTCCTACGAGCAGTACTTC. Translation: CASSLAAGTTSYEQYF.